The T cell receptor beta chain described here comes from a study of cytomegalovirus exposure and HLA in healthy donors. Study-wide findings and caveats: In the roughly 130 validation repertoires, a later analysis found that first-cohort TCR clusters tended to co-occur. Despite most TCR sequences being rare, some public TCRs occurred in many donors.

Concerning this clone itself: Its specificity is not known.

Method: immunoSEQ multiplex PCR; TCRdb's copy keeps in-frame clones and lacks some. The table lists 250,000 to 300,000 clones, 85% to 90% of them singletons. The germline CDR1 and CDR2 sequences are SGHDT and YYEEEE. CDR3 size: 13 residues. The V gene lost 6 bases and the J gene lost 7 bases, with 13 bases spanning the gap. This rearrangement joins TRBV5-6 to TRBJ2-2, with D uncertain. The sample comprised PBMCs. The clonotype originates from a woman aged 18-29 years in good health and CMV-seronegative. CDR3 coding DNA: TGTGCCAGCACCCTACCGTCGGGCGGGGAGCTGTTTTTT. It codes for CASTLPSGGELFF.